Following are 7 T cell receptor beta chains from one sample sequenced in a study of blood T cell repertoires in COVID-19. Data came from immunoSEQ multiplex PCR; TCRdb stores just in-frame clones and leaves some out. The data hold approximately 400,000 clones, with around 87% observed a single time. The sample taken for sequencing was PBMCs or T cells enriched from blood (not recorded which). The receptor set was obtained from a man aged 30 to 39 who had recovered from COVID-19.

This clone occurred once. V is TRBV30 and J is TRBJ1-6; 7 nucleotides align to TRBD1. Germline loops: CDR1 GTSNPN, CDR2 SVGIG (reference sequence). The CDR3 has 14 amino acids. V was clipped by 4 bases and J by 5 bases; unmatched bases: 5. CDR3 nucleotide sequence: TGTGCCTGGAACCAGGGGGTCAATAATTCACCCCTCCACTTT. Amino acids: CAWNQGVNNSPLHF.

This clone was observed once. Other DNA sequences in the sample encode the same CDR3. The chain employs TRBV12-3 or TRBV12-4 and TRBJ1-2, with 7 bases identical to TRBD1. There are 13 residues in the CDR3. The J segment lost 3 bases and the V segment lost 5 bases, leaving 3 bases of the junction unmatched. DNA of the CDR3: TGTGCCAGCAGTCCTACAGGGGACTATGGCTACACCTTC. It translates to CASSPTGDYGYTF.

The J gene is TRBJ1-3, the V gene TRBV11-3; 7 bases are a match to TRBD1. This CDR3 is built from 13 residues. V lost 4 bases to trimming and J lost 6 bases; unmatched junction nucleotides: 3. CDR1 is SGHNT, CDR2 YENEEA, per germline. The CDR3 DNA follows: TGTGCCAGCAGCTCGGGACAGTTAAACACCATATATTTT. It codes for CASSSGQLNTIYF.

The V gene is TRBV3-1 (or the pseudogene TRBV3-2), the J gene TRBJ1-2; perhaps TRBD1 as D (5 bases). V was pared by 4 bases and J by 3 bases, with 6 bases between. The CDR3 sequence is 12 residues long. Looked up from germline, CDR1 is LGHDT and CDR2 is YNNKEL (reference sequence). The DNA for the CDR3 is TGTGCCAGCAGCCTAGGGGACTATGGCTACACCTTC. Its protein product is CASSLGDYGYTF.

This chain links TRBV27 with TRBJ2-3; D remains unclear. The length of the CDR3 is 14 residues. The V end was cut by 6 bases, the J end by 4 bases, with 14 bases between. Germline assignment: CDR1 MNHEY and CDR2 SMNVEV (reference sequence). CDR3 coding DNA: TGTGCCAGCAGGCAGACTGTTGGCGCAGATACGCAGTATTTT. Protein sequence: CASRQTVGADTQYF.

The chain is built from TRBV19 and TRBJ1-6, with unresolved D. The length of the CDR3 is 15 residues. Germline V gives CDR1 LNHDA, CDR2 SQIVND (reference sequence). The V and J ends lost 1 base and 8 bases respectively, with 12 bases between them. The CDR3 bases are TGTGCCAGTAGTATAGGGTACGGTGTAGATTCACCCCTCCACTTT. Encoded protein: CASSIGYGVDSPLHF.

In its sample, this clone was seen once. The chain employs TRBV2 and TRBJ1-2, with TRBD1 as a possible D gene (5 bases). This CDR3 contains 14 residues. Trimming pared 5 bases from V and 5 bases from J, leaving 15 bases between. The germline gives CDR1 SNHLY, CDR2 FYNNEI. In DNA, the CDR3 is TGTGCCAGCAGTTCTACAGGTGGGGCATATGGCTACACCTTC. Translated: CASSSTGGAYGYTF.